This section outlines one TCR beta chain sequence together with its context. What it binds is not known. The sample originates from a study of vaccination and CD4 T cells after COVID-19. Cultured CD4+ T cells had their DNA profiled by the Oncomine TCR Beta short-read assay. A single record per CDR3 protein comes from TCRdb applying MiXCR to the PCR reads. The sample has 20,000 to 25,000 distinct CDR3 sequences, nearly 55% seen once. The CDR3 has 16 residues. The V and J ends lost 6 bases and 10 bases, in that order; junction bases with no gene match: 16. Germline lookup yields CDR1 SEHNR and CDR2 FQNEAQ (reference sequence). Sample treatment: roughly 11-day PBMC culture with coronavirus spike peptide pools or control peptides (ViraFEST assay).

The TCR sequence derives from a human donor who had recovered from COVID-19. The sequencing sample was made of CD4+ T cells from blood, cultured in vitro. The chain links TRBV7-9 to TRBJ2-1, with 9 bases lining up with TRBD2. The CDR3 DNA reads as TGTGCCAGCAGAGGGGGGGGGGTAGCGGGAGTAGTGGAGCAGTTCTTC. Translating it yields CASRGGGVAGVVEQFF. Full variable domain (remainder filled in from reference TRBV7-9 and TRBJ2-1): DTGVSQNPRHKITKRGQNVTFRCDPISEHNRLYWYRQTLGQGPEFLTYFQNEAQLEKSRLLSDRFSAERPKGSFSTLEIQRTEQGDSAMYLCASRGGGVAGVVEQFFGPGTRLTVL.